Listed below are T cell receptor beta chains from one sample, sequenced in a study of blood T cell repertoires in COVID-19. Some clones are missing from TCRdb's copy, which holds only in-frame ones; the method was immunoSEQ multiplex PCR. The sample contains some 15,000 clones, 83% of which appear only once. What was sequenced was peripheral blood. These receptors came from a woman aged 60-75 years with acute or convalescent COVID-19. Each CDR3 is given with its conserved first and last residue. The order of the fields is CDR3 DNA, CDR3 protein, V gene, clone size, J gene, D gene. The D gene is left open where the match is weak. A row's size may be missing; if present it is once, few, many or a size class.

TGCGCCAGCAGCCTCTCGATGGGGGGTGGGGACACTGAAGCTTTCTTT CASSLSMGGGDTEAFF TRBV5-1 once TRBJ1-1 NA
TGTGCCAGCAGCGCCCGGTCGTTGGGGCAAGATGAGCAGTTCTTC CASSARSLGQDEQFF TRBV9 few TRBJ2-1 NA
TGTGCCAGTAGTCCCGGTTTTGAGGTGGTGAACACTGAAGCTTTCTTT CASSPGFEVVNTEAFF TRBV19 once TRBJ1-1 NA
TGTGCCAGCGGTAGGGACTTCCAAGAGACCCAGTACTTC CASGRDFQETQYF TRBV6-5 NA TRBJ2-5 NA
TGTGCCAGTAGGGTACAGAGCCTTAATGAAAAACTGTTTTTT CASRVQSLNEKLFF TRBV19 NA TRBJ1-4 NA
TGTGCCAGCAGCTCCAATGGACAGTTTAATCAGCCCCAGCATTTT CASSSNGQFNQPQHF TRBV6-6 NA TRBJ1-5 NA
TGTGCCAGCAGTCGCGGGACTTCTAATGAAAAACTGTTTTTT CASSRGTSNEKLFF TRBV7-9 NA TRBJ1-4 NA
TGTGCCACCGCAGACTCTGGAAACACCATATATTTT CATADSGNTIYF TRBV2 NA TRBJ1-3 NA
TGTGCCAGCAGCTTAGAGACAGGGGGTAATTCACCCCTCCACTTT CASSLETGGNSPLHF TRBV7-9 NA TRBJ1-6 TRBD1
TGTGCCAGCAGTTTAGCTTCCCCATGGGGGCTTGGCGACTCTGGAAACACCATATATTTT CASSLASPWGLGDSGNTIYF TRBV28 NA TRBJ1-3 NA
TGTGCCAGCAGTAAACCACTAGCGGGAGTCTTCCAAGAGACCCAGTACTTC CASSKPLAGVFQETQYF TRBV6-2/TRBV6-3 NA TRBJ2-5 TRBD2
TGTGCCAGCAGCTCCTTAGAAAGCTCTGGAAACACCATATATTTT CASSSLESSGNTIYF TRBV7-9 NA TRBJ1-3 NA
TGTGCCAGCTGGAGCGTCGAGGCTAACTATGGCTACACCTTC CASWSVEANYGYTF TRBV6-5 NA TRBJ1-2 NA
TGTGCCAGCAGCCAAGATCTTTTGAGGGGGGGCACTGAAGCTTTCTTT CASSQDLLRGGTEAFF TRBV4-2 NA TRBJ1-1 NA
TGTGCCTGGGAGACAGGGGCGAACACTGAAGCTTTCTTT CAWETGANTEAFF TRBV30 NA TRBJ1-1 TRBD1
TGTGCCAGCTCGGAGGGGAGCAATCAGCCCCAGCATTTT CASSEGSNQPQHF TRBV3-1/TRBV3-2 NA TRBJ1-5 NA
TGTGCCAGCAGTCAGGGGGCTGGGGAAAAACTGTTTTTT CASSQGAGEKLFF TRBV27 NA TRBJ1-4 TRBD1
TGTGCCAGCAGCTTCGACAGGGGGGAAAAACTGTTTTTT CASSFDRGEKLFF TRBV7-9 NA TRBJ1-4 TRBD1
TGCGCCAGCAGCCTCATCGGACAGGGATCAGAGACCCAGTACTTC CASSLIGQGSETQYF TRBV4-1 NA TRBJ2-5 TRBD1
TGTGCCAGCAGCTTGTACTACTTGGTTGCCCCCTCCCAGCCCCAGCATTTT CASSLYYLVAPSQPQHF TRBV5-8 NA TRBJ1-5 NA
TGTGCCAGCAGTGAATTGGGAGCCCTCTCCTACGAGCAGTACTTC CASSELGALSYEQYF TRBV6-1 NA TRBJ2-7 NA
TGCGCCAGCAGAACCGGCCAGGGCAATGAGCAGTTCTTC CASRTGQGNEQFF TRBV5-1 NA TRBJ2-1 NA
TGTGCCAGCAGGGGCCGCTTTCGCTACGAGCAGTACTTC CASRGRFRYEQYF TRBV28 NA TRBJ2-7 NA
TGTGCCATCAGGAATACAGGGGACAATCAGCCCCAGCATTTT CAIRNTGDNQPQHF TRBV10-3 NA TRBJ1-5 TRBD1
TGTGCCTGGAGCGAGGACGGGGATCAGCCCCAGCATTTT CAWSEDGDQPQHF TRBV30 few TRBJ1-5 NA
TGTGCCAGCAGCACAGGGGAGAGGCCGCCCCAGCATTTT CASSTGERPPQHF TRBV2 NA TRBJ1-5 TRBD1
TGCGCCAGCAGTGAGCTCCACACGAGACTAGCGCCAGATACCCTAGGCACAGATACGCAGTATTTT CASSELHTRLAPDTLGTDTQYF TRBV10-2 NA TRBJ2-3 TRBD2
TGTGCCAGCAACACCCGGGGACTAGCGGAACCAAAGAGGGCAGAGACCCAGTACTTC CASNTRGLAEPKRAETQYF TRBV28 NA TRBJ2-5 TRBD2
TGTGCCAGCAGTGATCGACGGAGTAATGAAAAACTGTTTTTT CASSDRRSNEKLFF TRBV2 NA TRBJ1-4 NA
TGTGCCAGCAGCTTAGGCCCCCTGACAGGGGGAGGTAATTCACCCCTCCACTTT CASSLGPLTGGGNSPLHF TRBV11-2 NA TRBJ1-6 TRBD1
TGTGCCAGCAGCTTAGATCTGGGGGGAAGCTATGGCTACACCTTC CASSLDLGGSYGYTF TRBV11-2 once TRBJ1-2 NA
TGTGCCAGCAGTTTATTAGGTGGGACAGACTATGGCTACACCTTC CASSLLGGTDYGYTF TRBV27 NA TRBJ1-2 TRBD1
TGCGCCAGCTCCGGGACAGACGTTAACTATGGCTACACCTTC CASSGTDVNYGYTF TRBV5-1 NA TRBJ1-2 TRBD1
TGTGCCAGCAGCCCAAAGGCGGGCGGACCCTACGAGCAGTACTTC CASSPKAGGPYEQYF TRBV6-5 NA TRBJ2-7 NA
TGTGCCACCAGTGAGTCCGGGACAGGGGACACCGGGGAGCTGTTTTTT CATSESGTGDTGELFF TRBV24-1 NA TRBJ2-2 TRBD1
TGTGCCGAGGCGACTGACTATAATTCACCCCTCCACTTT CAEATDYNSPLHF TRBV5-8 NA TRBJ1-6 NA
TGTGCCAGCAGTTCCTCCGGGCGGGACAGGGACAACTTC CASSSSGRDRDNF TRBV12-3/TRBV12-4 NA TRBJ2-5 TRBD1
TGTGCCAGCAGCTCAGGGGATACAGTCTCTGGAAACACCATATATTTT CASSSGDTVSGNTIYF TRBV9 NA TRBJ1-3 NA
TGTGCCAGCAGTTACTCGGGGGCGGGACAGTCCTACGAGCAGTACTTC CASSYSGAGQSYEQYF TRBV6-5 once TRBJ2-7 NA
TGTGCCAGCAGCCCACGGACAGGGGGCTACGAGCAGTACTTC CASSPRTGGYEQYF TRBV11-2 NA TRBJ2-7 TRBD1
TGTGCCAGCAGCCTCGGACAGACCTTTAAGGGAGATACGCAGTATTTT CASSLGQTFKGDTQYF TRBV7-2 NA TRBJ2-3 NA
TGTGCCAGCAGCTTAGCACCGGGACAGGAACTTGGAAACACCATATATTTT CASSLAPGQELGNTIYF TRBV7-6 few TRBJ1-3 TRBD1
TGTGCCAGCGGTAGCACCGGCTACGAGCAGTACTTC CASGSTGYEQYF TRBV27 NA TRBJ2-7 NA